These 3 T cell receptor beta chains share one sample of origin, sequenced in a study of blood T cells in healthy people across ages. The second PCR ran roughly 7 to 11 cycles with a sample-barcoded 5' primer and J-beta primers. TCRdb reprocessed the 5' RACE reads via MiXCR and lists one record per CDR3 protein. The sample shows hundreds of thousands of distinct CDR3 sequences, more than 25% of them seen only once. Input material: blood. These receptors originate from a woman at least 80 years old in good health.

The chain is built from TRBV5-1 and TRBJ2-3; D is undetermined. From germline, CDR1 is SGHRS and CDR2 YFSETQ. Trimming removed 0 bases from V and 2 bases from J, with 10 bases in between. The CDR3 runs to 15 residues. CDR3 DNA sequence: TGCGCCAGCAGCTTGGCGGCAGTACCCACAGATACGCAGTATTTT. It encodes CASSLAAVPTDTQYF. Full variable domain (rest looked up from reference TRBV5-1 and TRBJ2-3): KAGVTQTPRYLIKTRGQQVTLSCSPISGHRSVSWYQQTPGQGLQFLFEYFSETQRNKGNFPGRFSGRQFSNSRSEMNVSTLELGDSALYLCASSLAAVPTDTQYFGPGTRLTVL.

This clonotype was found many times. The chain is built from TRBV5-1 and TRBJ2-2; D may be TRBD2 (6 bases). In germline, CDR1 is SGHRS, CDR2 YFSETQ. The V end was cut by 0 bases, the J end by 1 base, with 7 bases between. The CDR3 covers 15 residues. CDR3 sequence: CASSLGDWNTGELFF. The CDR3 region has the DNA TGCGCCAGCAGCTTGGGGGACTGGAACACCGGGGAGCTGTTTTTT. The whole variable domain, filled in from reference TRBV5-1 and TRBJ2-2, reads KAGVTQTPRYLIKTRGQQVTLSCSPISGHRSVSWYQQTPGQGLQFLFEYFSETQRNKGNFPGRFSGRQFSNSRSEMNVSTLELGDSALYLCASSLGDWNTGELFFGEGSRLTVL.

At least ten counts were recorded for this clonotype. J is TRBJ2-6 and V is TRBV5-6, with D possibly being TRBD1 (5 bases). From germline, CDR1 is SGHDT and CDR2 YYEEEE. This CDR3 has 16 amino acids. Trimming cost V 4 bases and J 0 bases, with 11 bases left between them. The chain's CDR3 is CASSGQTSSGANVLTF. CDR3 sequence (DNA): TGTGCCAGCAGCGGACAAACCAGCTCTGGGGCCAACGTCCTGACTTTC.